Each of the 21 T cell receptor beta chains below was sequenced from the same sample in a study of blood T cell repertoires in COVID-19 (dated by TCRdb to the early 2020s). Receptor libraries were prepared by the immunoSEQ multiplex PCR assay. TCRdb retrieved this table from immuneACCESS and kept in-frame rearrangements only. Not all clones are present; in checked studies, unresolved V genes account for under half, and no reason is known for the remainder. The sample table holds 95,000 to 150,000 clones, of which roughly 84% were seen once. The top ten constitute under 4% of the sample. The sample consisted of PBMCs or T cells enriched from blood (not recorded which). The receptors shown here come from a woman aged 25-40 years who had recovered from COVID-19.

The J gene is TRBJ2-5, the V gene TRBV7-6, with TRBD2 matching over 8 bases. J was trimmed by 3 bases and V by 0 bases; bases with no gene match: 9. The CDR3 contains 17 residues. Germline V gene sequence: CDR1 SGHVS, CDR2 FNYEAQ. CDR3 sequence (DNA): TGTGCCAGCAGCTTAGCGCGAAGCGGGAGAGAGGAAGAGACCCAGTACTTC. This codes for CASSLARSGREEETQYF. The whole variable domain, remainder taken from reference TRBV7-6 and TRBJ2-5, is GAGVSQSPRYKVTKRGQDVALRCDPISGHVSLYWYRQALGQGPEFLTYFNYEAQQDKSGLPNDRFSAERPEGSISTLTIQRTEQRDSAMYRCASSLARSGREEETQYFGPGTRLLVL.

The V and J genes are TRBV28 and TRBJ2-5, with a tentative D call TRBD1 (6 bases). V lost 3 bases and J lost 5, with 10 bases in between. Germline CDR1 is MDHEN and CDR2 is SYDVKM. The CDR3 has 13 amino acids. CDR3 protein: CASSFRGMETQYF. The CDR3 DNA is TGTGCCAGCAGTTTTAGGGGGATGGAGACCCAGTACTTC.

This clone occurred a few times. The gene calls are TRBV10-3 and TRBJ1-3, with a tentative D call TRBD1 (5 bases). Germline CDR1 is ENHRY and CDR2 is SYGVKD. This CDR3 spans 13 amino acids. V was shortened by 2 bases and J by 7 bases, with 9 bases between the two germline ends. CDR3 residues: CAISEAGYNTIYF. In DNA, the CDR3 is TGTGCCATCAGTGAGGCAGGGTACAACACCATATATTTT.

The rearrangement links TRBV30 to TRBJ2-2; 8 bases align to TRBD2. The junction had 4 bases not matched to a gene; V was cut back by 4 bases and J by 0 bases. Germline V gene data show CDR1 as GTSNPN and CDR2 as SVGIG (reference sequence). The CDR3 length is 15 residues. CDR3 sequence: CAWIIAGSNTGELFF. CDR3 nucleotides: TGTGCCTGGATTATAGCGGGATCGAACACCGGGGAGCTGTTTTTT.

This clone was counted once. The V and J genes are TRBV10-3 and TRBJ1-6; 7 positions agree with TRBD1. The CDR3 is 18 amino acids. Trimming cost V 1 base and J 0 bases; bases outside gene matches: 6. Germline-derived CDR1 and CDR2 are ENHRY and SYGVKD. The CDR3 bases are TGTGCCATCAGTGAGTTCTCAGGGGGTCACTCCTATAATTCACCCCTCCACTTT. Its protein product is CAISEFSGGHSYNSPLHF.

The chain links TRBV6-5 to TRBJ2-7; 9 bases fit TRBD2. With 1 base clipped from V and 1 base from J, the junction kept 2 bases outside the gene matches. The germline gives CDR1 MNHEY, CDR2 SVGAGI. The CDR3 is 15 residues long. For the CDR3, the DNA is TGTGCCAGCAGTTACTATAGCGGGAGTTCCTACGAGCAGTACTTC. Protein: CASSYYSGSSYEQYF.

The chain joins TRBV7-9 to TRBJ2-7; 9 nucleotides align to TRBD1. Germline assignment: CDR1 SEHNR and CDR2 FQNEAQ (reference sequence). This CDR3 is 14 amino acids long. The V segment lost 5 bases and the J segment 4 bases; nucleotides outside the gene matches: 6. CDR3 sequence reads: CASSPWDREYEQYF. The DNA of the CDR3 is TGTGCCAGCAGCCCCTGGGACAGGGAGTACGAGCAGTACTTC. Supplemented by reference TRBV7-9 and TRBJ2-7, the full variable domain reads DTGVSQNPRHKITKRGQNVTFRCDPISEHNRLYWYRQTLGQGPEFLTYFQNEAQLEKSRLLSDRFSAERPKGSFSTLEIQRTEQGDSAMYLCASSPWDREYEQYFGPGTRLTVT.

This chain links TRBV6-5 with TRBJ2-1; TRBD1 might be the D (6 bases). CDR1 MNHEY and CDR2 SVGAGI come from the germline V gene. V was cut by 3 bases and J by 6 bases, with 18 bases left in between. The CDR3 extends over 16 amino acids. The CDR3 DNA reads as TGTGCCAGCAGTTATACAGTCCAGGGGACACTCAATGAGCAGTTCTTC. This sequence encodes CASSYTVQGTLNEQFF.

The rearrangement uses TRBV2 and TRBJ1-1, with D unresolved. Germline V CDR1 and CDR2: SNHLY, FYNNEI. The CDR3 sequence is 15 residues long. V gave up 1 base and J gave up 0 bases, with 9 bases separating them. This CDR3 reads CASSEVGQLNTEAFF. CDR3 DNA sequence: TGTGCCAGCAGTGAAGTTGGGCAGCTGAACACTGAAGCTTTCTTT.

This rearrangement joins TRBV7-3 to TRBJ2-2, with 7 bases that match TRBD1. Germline V lookup: CDR1 SGHTA, CDR2 FQGTGA. Unmatched junction bases numbered 6, after V lost 5 bases and J lost 3 bases. The CDR3 has 15 residues. DNA for the CDR3: TGTGCCAGCAGCCCTCGACAGGGACACACCGGGGAGCTGTTTTTT. Protein sequence: CASSPRQGHTGELFF.

For the CDR3, the DNA is TGTGCCATCGGGCCCGGTGGGTCACCCCTCCACTTT. Translation gives CAIGPGGSPLHF. This chain joins TRBV10-3 and TRBJ1-6, with D unclear. V was shortened by 8 bases and J by 10 bases, with 12 bases between the two germline ends. CDR3 length equals 12 residues. Looked up from germline, CDR1 is ENHRY and CDR2 is SYGVKD.

This clone was detected once. For the CDR3, the DNA is TGTGCCAGCAGTTTATTAGGGGGACTAGCGGGAGTAGATACGCAGTATTTT. Its translation is CASSLLGGLAGVDTQYF. The chain combines TRBV28 with TRBJ2-3; 14 nucleotides agree with TRBD2. The junction had 5 bases not matched to a gene; V was cut back by 1 base and J by 5 bases. The length of the CDR3 is 17 residues. From germline, CDR1 is MDHEN and CDR2 SYDVKM. The variable domain in full, completed from reference TRBV28 and TRBJ2-3, reads DVKVTQSSRYLVKRTGEKVFLECVQDMDHENMFWYRQDPGLGLRLIYFSYDVKMKEKGDIPEGYSVSREKKERFSLILESASTNQTSMYLCASSLLGGLAGVDTQYFGPGTRLTVL.

V and J are TRBV6-5 and TRBJ1-5, with D tentatively TRBD1 (6 bases). The CDR3 consists of 14 residues. V shed 6 bases and J shed 4 bases, with 13 bases lying between them. Germline-derived CDR1 and CDR2 are MNHEY and SVGAGI. In DNA form, the CDR3 reads TGTGCCAGCAGATGGACAGATGGGAATCAGCCCCAGCATTTT. Translation: CASRWTDGNQPQHF.

This clone was seen a handful of times. The chain joins TRBV28 to TRBJ1-5; 7 positions agree with TRBD1. The CDR3 contains 16 residues. Germline CDR1 MDHEN, CDR2 SYDVKM. The V and J ends lost 4 bases and 2 bases, in that order; junction bases with no gene match: 8. CDR3 DNA sequence: TGTGCCAGCAGTTCCGGGATAAGGGGGCGCAATCAGCCCCAGCATTTT. Amino acid sequence: CASSSGIRGRNQPQHF.

The genes are TRBV7-5 and TRBJ2-7; no DNA check was done on the table's D call, TRBD2. TRBV7-5 is classified as a pseudogene. The CDR3 is 14 amino acids. CDR3 residues: CVRRNRDFSYEQYF. As DNA, the CDR3 is TGTGTCAGAAGAAACCGGGACTTCTCCTACGAGCAGTACTTC.

The chain is built from TRBV12-5 and TRBJ1-1; 9 bases are shared with TRBD1. Unmatched junction bases numbered 12, after V lost 0 bases and J lost 7 bases. Germline CDR1 and CDR2: LGHNT and FRNRAP. The CDR3 is 17 amino acids. The CDR3 loop is CASGLVKTGGGKGEAFF. DNA of the CDR3: TGTGCTAGTGGTTTGGTAAAAACAGGGGGCGGGAAGGGTGAAGCTTTCTTT.

This chain joins TRBV18 and TRBJ1-1, with 8 bases fitting TRBD1. V lost 4 bases to trimming and J lost 1 base; unmatched junction nucleotides: 2. There are 14 residues in the CDR3. The germline V gene has CDR1 KGHSH and CDR2 LQKENI. The DNA of the CDR3 is TGTGCCAGCTCACAGGGGACAGGGAACACTGAAGCTTTCTTT. Its translation: CASSQGTGNTEAFF.

V is TRBV7-3 and J is TRBJ2-1; 12 bases are shared with TRBD2. Germline values: CDR1 SGHTA, CDR2 FQGTGA. V trimming: 5 bases; J trimming: 4 bases; junction bases outside the gene matches: 6. The CDR3 runs to 16 residues. CDR3 coding DNA: TGTGCCAGCAGCACCATGGGACTAGCGGGTTACAATGAGCAGTTCTTC. The encoded protein is CASSTMGLAGYNEQFF.

The chain links TRBV18 to TRBJ1-1; TRBD1 is a possible D gene (6 bases). Trimming shortened V by 3 bases and J by 1 base, and 12 bases separated the two germline ends. The length of the CDR3 is 15 residues. Germline V lookup: CDR1 KGHSH, CDR2 LQKENI. CDR3 nucleotides: TGTGCCAGCTCACCCAGCCAGGGGACGAACACTGAAGCTTTCTTT. Translation gives CASSPSQGTNTEAFF.

The rearrangement links TRBV28 to TRBJ2-7; the match to TRBD2 covers 7 bases. This CDR3 comprises 13 residues. Germline V gene sequence: CDR1 MDHEN, CDR2 SYDVKM. After removal of 9 bases from V and 2 bases from J, the junction contained 7 bases not matched to a gene. CDR3 sequence: CARASRETYEQYF. The CDR3 coding sequence is TGTGCCAGGGCGTCGCGGGAGACCTACGAGCAGTACTTC.

The rearrangement uses TRBV7-2 and TRBJ2-1, with D tentatively TRBD1 (6 bases). The CDR3 spans 15 residues. CDR1 and CDR2 (germline): SGHTA, FQGNSA. V lost 5 bases and J 8 bases, leaving 19 bases between the germline ends. The CDR3 DNA is TGTGCCAGCAGCACGAAGGGGGTCAGGGGCTATGAGCAGTTCTTC. Its protein is CASSTKGVRGYEQFF. Variable domain in full (rest from reference TRBV7-2 and TRBJ2-1): GAGVSQSPSNKVTEKGKDVELRCDPISGHTALYWYRQSLGQGLEFLIYFQGNSAPDKSGLPSDRFSAERTGGSVSTLTIQRTQQEDSAVYLCASSTKGVRGYEQFFGPGTRLTVL.